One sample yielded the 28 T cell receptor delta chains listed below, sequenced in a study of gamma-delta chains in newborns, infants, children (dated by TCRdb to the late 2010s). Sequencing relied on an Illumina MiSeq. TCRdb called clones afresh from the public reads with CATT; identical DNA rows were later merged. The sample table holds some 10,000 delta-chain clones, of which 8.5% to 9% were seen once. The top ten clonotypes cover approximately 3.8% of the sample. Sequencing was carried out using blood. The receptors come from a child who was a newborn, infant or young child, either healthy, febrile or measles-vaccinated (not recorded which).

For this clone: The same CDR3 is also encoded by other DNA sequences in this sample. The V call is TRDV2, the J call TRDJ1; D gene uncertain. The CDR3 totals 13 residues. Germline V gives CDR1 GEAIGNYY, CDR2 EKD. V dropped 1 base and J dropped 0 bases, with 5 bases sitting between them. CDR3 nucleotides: TGTGCCTGTGACACGTGGGACACCGATAAACTCATCTTT. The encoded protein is CACDTWDTDKLIF.

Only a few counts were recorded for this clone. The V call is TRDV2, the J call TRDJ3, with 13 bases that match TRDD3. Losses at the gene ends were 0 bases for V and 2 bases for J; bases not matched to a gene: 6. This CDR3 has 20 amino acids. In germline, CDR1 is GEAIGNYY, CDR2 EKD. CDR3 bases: TGTGCCTGTGACACCATACTGGGGGATACGCGAGCCTGGGACACCCGACAGATGTTTTTC. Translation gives CACDTILGDTRAWDTRQMFF.

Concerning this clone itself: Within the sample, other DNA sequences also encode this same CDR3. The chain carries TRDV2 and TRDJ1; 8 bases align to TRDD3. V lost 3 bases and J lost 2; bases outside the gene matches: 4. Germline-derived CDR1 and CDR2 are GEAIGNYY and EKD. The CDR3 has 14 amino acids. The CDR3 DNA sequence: TGTGCCTGTGACCCATTGGGGGATACCGATAAACTCATCTTT. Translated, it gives CACDPLGDTDKLIF.

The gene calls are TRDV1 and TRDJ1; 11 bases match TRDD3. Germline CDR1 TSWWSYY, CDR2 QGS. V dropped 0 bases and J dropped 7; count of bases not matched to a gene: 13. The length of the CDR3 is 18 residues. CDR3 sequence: CALGELPEGWGIRSKLIF. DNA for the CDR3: TGTGCTCTTGGGGAACTCCCAGAGGGATGGGGGATACGAAGTAAACTCATCTTT.

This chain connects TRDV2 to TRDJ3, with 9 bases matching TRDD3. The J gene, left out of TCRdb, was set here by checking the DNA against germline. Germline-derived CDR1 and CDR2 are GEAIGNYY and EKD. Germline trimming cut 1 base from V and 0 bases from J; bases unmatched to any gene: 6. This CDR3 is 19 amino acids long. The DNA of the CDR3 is TGTGCCTGTGACACACTGGGGGAGCGGAGCTCCTGGGACACCCGACAGATGTTTTTC. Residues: CACDTLGERSSWDTRQMFF.

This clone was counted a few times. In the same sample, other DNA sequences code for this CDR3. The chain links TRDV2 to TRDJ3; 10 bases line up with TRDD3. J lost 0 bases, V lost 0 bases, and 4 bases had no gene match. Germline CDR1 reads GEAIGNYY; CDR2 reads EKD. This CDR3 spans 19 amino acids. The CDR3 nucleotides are TGTGCCTGTGACACCACTGGGGGATTGAGCTCCTGGGACACCCGACAGATGTTTTTC. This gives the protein CACDTTGGLSSWDTRQMFF.

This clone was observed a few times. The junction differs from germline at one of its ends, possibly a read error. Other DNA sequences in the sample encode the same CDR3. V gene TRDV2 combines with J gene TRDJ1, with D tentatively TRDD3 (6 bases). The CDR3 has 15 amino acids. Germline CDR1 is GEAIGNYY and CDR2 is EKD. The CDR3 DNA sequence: TGTGCCTGCGACACCGTGGGGGTCCCCACCGATAAACTCATCTTT. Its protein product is CACDTVGVPTDKLIF.

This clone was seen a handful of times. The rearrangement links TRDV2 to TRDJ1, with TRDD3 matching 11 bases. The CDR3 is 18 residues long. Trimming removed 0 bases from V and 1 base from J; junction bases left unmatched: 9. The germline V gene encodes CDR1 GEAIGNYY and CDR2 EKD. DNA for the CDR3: TGTGCCTGTGACACCTTTGTACTGGGGGATATTGGCACCGATAAACTCATCTTT. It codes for CACDTFVLGDIGTDKLIF.

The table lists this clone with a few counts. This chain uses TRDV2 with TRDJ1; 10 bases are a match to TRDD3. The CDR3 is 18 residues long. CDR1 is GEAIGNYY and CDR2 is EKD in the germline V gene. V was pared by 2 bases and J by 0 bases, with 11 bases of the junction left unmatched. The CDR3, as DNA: TGTGCCTGTGACAAGGTCCCGGGGGATACGACGTACACCGATAAACTCATCTTT. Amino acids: CACDKVPGDTTYTDKLIF.

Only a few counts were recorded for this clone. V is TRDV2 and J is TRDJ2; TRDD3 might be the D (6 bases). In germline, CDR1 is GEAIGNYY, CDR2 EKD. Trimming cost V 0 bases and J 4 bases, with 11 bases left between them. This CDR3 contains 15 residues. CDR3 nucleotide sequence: TGTGCCTGTGACACCGTAGGGGGAGCGACAGCACAACTCTTCTTT. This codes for CACDTVGGATAQLFF.

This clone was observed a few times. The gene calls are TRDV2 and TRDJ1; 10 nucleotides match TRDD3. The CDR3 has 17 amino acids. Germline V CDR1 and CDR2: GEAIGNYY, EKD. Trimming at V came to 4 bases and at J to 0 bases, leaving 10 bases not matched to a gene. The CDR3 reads CACDAVLGDPHTDKLIF. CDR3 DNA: TGTGCCTGTGATGCCGTACTGGGGGATCCCCACACCGATAAACTCATCTTT.

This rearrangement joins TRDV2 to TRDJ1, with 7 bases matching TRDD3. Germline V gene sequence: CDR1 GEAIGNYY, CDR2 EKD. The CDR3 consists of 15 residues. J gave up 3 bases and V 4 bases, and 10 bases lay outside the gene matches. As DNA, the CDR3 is TGTGCCTGTGAGGTCCTGGGGGTCCCTGCCGATAAACTCATCTTT. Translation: CACEVLGVPADKLIF.

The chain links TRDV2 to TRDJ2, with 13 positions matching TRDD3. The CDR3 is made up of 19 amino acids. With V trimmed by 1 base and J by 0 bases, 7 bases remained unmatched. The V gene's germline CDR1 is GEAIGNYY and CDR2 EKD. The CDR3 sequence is CACDTVLGDTQALTAQLFF. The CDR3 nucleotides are TGTGCCTGTGACACAGTACTGGGGGATACGCAAGCTTTGACAGCACAACTCTTCTTT.

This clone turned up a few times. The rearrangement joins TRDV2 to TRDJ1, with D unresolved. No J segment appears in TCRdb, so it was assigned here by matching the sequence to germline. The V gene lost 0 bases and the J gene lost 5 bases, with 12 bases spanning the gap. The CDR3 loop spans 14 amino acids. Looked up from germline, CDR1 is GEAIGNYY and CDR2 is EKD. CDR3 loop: CACDTMGGPDKLIF. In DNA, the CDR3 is TGTGCCTGTGACACCATGGGTGGTCCAGATAAACTCATCTTT.

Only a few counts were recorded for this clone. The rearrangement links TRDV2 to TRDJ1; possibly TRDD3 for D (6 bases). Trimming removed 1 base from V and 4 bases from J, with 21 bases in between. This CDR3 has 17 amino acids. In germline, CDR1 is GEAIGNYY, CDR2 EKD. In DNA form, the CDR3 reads TGTGCCTGTGACACTTTAAACGGGGGGAAGTCAGTCGATAAACTCATCTTT. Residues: CACDTLNGGKSVDKLIF.

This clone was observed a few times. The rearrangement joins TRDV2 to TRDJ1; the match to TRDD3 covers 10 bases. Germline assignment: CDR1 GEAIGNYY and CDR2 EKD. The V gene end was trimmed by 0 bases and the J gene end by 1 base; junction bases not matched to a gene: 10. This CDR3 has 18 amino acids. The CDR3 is CACDTLGDSRRTTDKLIF. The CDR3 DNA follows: TGTGCCTGTGACACCCTGGGGGATAGTAGGCGTACCACCGATAAACTCATCTTT.

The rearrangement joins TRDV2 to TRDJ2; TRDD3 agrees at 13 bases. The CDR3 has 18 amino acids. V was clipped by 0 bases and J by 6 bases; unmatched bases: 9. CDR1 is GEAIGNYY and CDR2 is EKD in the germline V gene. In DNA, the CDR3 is TGTGCCTGTGACACCGTACTGGGGGATACGCTCGATCCAGCACAACTCTTCTTT. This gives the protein CACDTVLGDTLDPAQLFF.

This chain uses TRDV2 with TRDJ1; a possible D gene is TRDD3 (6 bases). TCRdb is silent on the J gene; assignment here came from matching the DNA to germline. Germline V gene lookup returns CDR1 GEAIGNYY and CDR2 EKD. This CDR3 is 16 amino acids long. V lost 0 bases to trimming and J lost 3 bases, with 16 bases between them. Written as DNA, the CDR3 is TGTGCCTGTGACACCGTGGGGGGCCATACCTCCGATAAACTCATCTTT. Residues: CACDTVGGHTSDKLIF.

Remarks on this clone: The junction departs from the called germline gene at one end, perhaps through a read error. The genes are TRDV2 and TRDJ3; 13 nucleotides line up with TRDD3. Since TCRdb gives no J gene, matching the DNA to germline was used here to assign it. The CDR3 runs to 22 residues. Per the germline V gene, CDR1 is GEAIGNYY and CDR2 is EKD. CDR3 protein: CACDTGELGDTRGSWDTRQMFF. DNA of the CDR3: TGTGCATGTGACACCGGAGAACTGGGGGATACGCGAGGGTCCTGGGACACCCGACAGATGTTTTTC.

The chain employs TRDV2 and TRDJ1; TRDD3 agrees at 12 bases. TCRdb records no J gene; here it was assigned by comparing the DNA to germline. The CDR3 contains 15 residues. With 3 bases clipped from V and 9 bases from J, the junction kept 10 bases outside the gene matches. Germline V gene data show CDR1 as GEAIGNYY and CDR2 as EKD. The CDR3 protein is CACDALLGDTRELIF. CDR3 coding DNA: TGTGCCTGTGACGCTTTACTGGGGGATACAAGGGAACTCATCTTT.

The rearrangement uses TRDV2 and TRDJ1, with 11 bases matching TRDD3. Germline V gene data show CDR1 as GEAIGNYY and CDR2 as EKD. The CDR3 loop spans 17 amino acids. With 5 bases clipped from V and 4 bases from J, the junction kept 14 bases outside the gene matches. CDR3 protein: CACAALWTGGYNDKLIF. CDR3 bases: TGTGCCTGTGCCGCGCTGTGGACTGGGGGATATAACGATAAACTCATCTTT.

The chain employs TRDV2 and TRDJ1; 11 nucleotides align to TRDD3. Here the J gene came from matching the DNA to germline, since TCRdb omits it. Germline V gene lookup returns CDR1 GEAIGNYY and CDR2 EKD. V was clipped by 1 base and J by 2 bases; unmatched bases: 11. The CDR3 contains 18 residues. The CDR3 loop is CACDTGGATGGYTDKLIF. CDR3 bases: TGTGCCTGTGACACAGGGGGGGCTACTGGGGGATATACCGATAAACTCATCTTT.

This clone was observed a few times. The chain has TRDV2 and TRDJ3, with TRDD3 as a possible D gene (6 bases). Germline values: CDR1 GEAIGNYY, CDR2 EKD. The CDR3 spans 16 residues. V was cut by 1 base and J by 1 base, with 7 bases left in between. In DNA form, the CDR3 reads TGTGCCTGTGACACACTGGGATCCTGGGACACCCGACAGATGTTTTTC. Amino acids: CACDTLGSWDTRQMFF.

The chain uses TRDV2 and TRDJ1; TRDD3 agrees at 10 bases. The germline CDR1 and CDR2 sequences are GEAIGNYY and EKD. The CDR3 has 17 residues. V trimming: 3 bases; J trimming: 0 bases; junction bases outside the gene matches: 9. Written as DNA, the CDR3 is TGTGCCTGTGACCTACTGGGGGATTCCGAGTACACCGATAAACTCATCTTT. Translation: CACDLLGDSEYTDKLIF.

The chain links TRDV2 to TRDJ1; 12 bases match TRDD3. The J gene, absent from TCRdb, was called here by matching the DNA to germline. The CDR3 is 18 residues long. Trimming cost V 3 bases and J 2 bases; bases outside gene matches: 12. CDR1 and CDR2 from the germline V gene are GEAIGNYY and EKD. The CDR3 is CACDALPGGYASTDKLIF. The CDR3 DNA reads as TGTGCCTGTGACGCGCTTCCTGGGGGATACGCCTCAACCGATAAACTCATCTTT.

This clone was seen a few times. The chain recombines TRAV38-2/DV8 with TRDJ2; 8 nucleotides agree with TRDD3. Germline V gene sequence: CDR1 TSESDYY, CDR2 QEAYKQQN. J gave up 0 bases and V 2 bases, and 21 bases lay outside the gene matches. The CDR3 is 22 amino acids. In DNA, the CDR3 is TGTGCTTATAGGAGTTTGCATGTACTGGGGGGTTACGCCACCTCTTTGACAGCACAACTCTTCTTT. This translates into CAYRSLHVLGGYATSLTAQLFF.

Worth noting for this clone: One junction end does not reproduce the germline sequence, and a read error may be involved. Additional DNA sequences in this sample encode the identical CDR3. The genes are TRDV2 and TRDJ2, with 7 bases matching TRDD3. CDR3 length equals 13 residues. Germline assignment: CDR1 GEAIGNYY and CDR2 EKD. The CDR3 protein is CACDTWGTAQLFF. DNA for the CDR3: TGTGCCTGTGACACCTGGGGGACAGCACAGCTCTTCTTC.

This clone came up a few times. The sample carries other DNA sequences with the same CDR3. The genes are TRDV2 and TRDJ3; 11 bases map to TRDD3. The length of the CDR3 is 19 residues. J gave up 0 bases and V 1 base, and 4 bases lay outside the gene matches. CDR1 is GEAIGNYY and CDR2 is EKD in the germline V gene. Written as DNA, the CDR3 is TGTGCCTGTGACACGGCTGGGGGATACCCCTCCTGGGACACCCGACAGATGTTTTTC. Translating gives CACDTAGGYPSWDTRQMFF.